Listed below are T cell receptor beta chains from one sample, sequenced in a study of T cell responses to AZD1222 COVID-19 vaccine. The data were produced by immunoSEQ multiplex PCR, yet TCRdb's version contains in-frame clones alone and is incomplete. The sample carries roughly 70,000 clones, roughly 85% recorded once. The sequencing here drew on peripheral blood, taken on day 0 of AZD1222 vaccination. These receptors all stem from an adult in good health. Both conserved end residues are part of each CDR3. A D gene is named only where the DNA matches it firmly.

CASSLSAGSSYEQYF	TGTGCCAGCAGCTTATCCGCGGGGAGCTCCTACGAGCAGTACTTC	TRBJ2-7	-	TRBV7-2	15
CASSLGRADTQYF	TGTGCCAGCAGCTTAGGAAGGGCAGATACGCAGTATTTT	TRBJ2-3	-	TRBV13	13
CASRMGHTDTQYF	TGTGCCAGTAGGATGGGACACACAGATACGCAGTATTTT	TRBJ2-3	-	TRBV19	13
CASSLLFTQYF	TGTGCCAGCAGCTTGCTTTTTACGCAGTATTTT	TRBJ2-3	-	TRBV11-3	11
CASSYSTAQLAEAFF	TGTGCCAGCAGTTACTCAACAGCCCAATTGGCTGAAGCTTTCTTT	TRBJ1-1	-	TRBV6-6	15
CASSEGADTQYF	TGCGCCAGCAGTGAAGGGGCAGATACGCAGTATTTT	TRBJ2-3	-	TRBV10-2	12
CASSLDTDTQYF	TGTGCCAGCAGCTTGGATACAGATACGCAGTATTTT	TRBJ2-3	-	TRBV5-4	12
CASSPRTDISGNTIYF	TGTGCCAGCAGCCCTCGCACAGATATCTCTGGAAACACCATATATTTT	TRBJ1-3	-	TRBV9	16
CASRETAFSNQPQHF	TGTGCCAGTAGGGAGACAGCTTTTAGCAATCAGCCCCAGCATTTT	TRBJ1-5	-	TRBV19	15
CASRQLAVSSYEQYF	TGTGCCAGCAGACAACTAGCGGTTAGCTCCTACGAGCAGTACTTC	TRBJ2-7	TRBD2	TRBV6-5	15